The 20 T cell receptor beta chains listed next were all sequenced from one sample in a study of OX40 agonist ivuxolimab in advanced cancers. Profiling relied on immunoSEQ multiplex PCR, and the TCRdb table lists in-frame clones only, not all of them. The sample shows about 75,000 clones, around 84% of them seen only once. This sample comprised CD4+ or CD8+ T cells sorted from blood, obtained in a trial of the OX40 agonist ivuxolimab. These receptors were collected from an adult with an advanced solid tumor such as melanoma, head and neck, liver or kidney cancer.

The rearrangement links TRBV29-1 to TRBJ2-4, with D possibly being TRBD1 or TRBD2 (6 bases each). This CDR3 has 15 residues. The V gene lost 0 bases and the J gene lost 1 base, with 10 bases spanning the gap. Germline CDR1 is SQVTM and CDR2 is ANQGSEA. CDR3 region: CSVEDGGAAKNIQYF. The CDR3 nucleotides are TGCAGCGTTGAAGACGGGGGCGCGGCCAAAAACATTCAGTACTTC.

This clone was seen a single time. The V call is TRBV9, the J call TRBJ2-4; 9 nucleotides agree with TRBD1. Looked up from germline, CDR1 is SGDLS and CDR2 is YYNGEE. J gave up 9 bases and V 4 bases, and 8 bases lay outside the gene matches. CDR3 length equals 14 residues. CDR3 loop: CASSSGTGYTIQYF. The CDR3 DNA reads TGTGCCAGCAGCTCAGGGACAGGGTATACCATTCAGTACTTC. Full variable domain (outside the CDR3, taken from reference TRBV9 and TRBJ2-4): DSGVTQTPKHLITATGQRVTLRCSPRSGDLSVYWYQQSLDQGLQFLIQYYNGEERAKGNILERFSAQQFPDLHSELNLSSLELGDSALYFCASSSGTGYTIQYFGAGTRLSVL.

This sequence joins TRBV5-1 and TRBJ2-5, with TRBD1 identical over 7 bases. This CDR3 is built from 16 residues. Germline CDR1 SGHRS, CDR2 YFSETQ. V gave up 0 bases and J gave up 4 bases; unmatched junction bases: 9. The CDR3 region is CASSLGSTGEGETQYF. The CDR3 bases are TGCGCCAGCAGCTTGGGGAGCACAGGGGAAGGAGAGACCCAGTACTTC. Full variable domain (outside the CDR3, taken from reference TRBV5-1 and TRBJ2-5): KAGVTQTPRYLIKTRGQQVTLSCSPISGHRSVSWYQQTPGQGLQFLFEYFSETQRNKGNFPGRFSGRQFSNSRSEMNVSTLELGDSALYLCASSLGSTGEGETQYFGPGTRLLVL.

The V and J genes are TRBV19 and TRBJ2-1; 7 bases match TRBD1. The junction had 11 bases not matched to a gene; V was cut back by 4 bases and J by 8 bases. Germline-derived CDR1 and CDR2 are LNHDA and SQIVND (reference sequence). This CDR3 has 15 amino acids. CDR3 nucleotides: TGTGCCAGTAGTACACCGGGACAGAGAGCCTATGAGCAGTTCTTC. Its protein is CASSTPGQRAYEQFF.

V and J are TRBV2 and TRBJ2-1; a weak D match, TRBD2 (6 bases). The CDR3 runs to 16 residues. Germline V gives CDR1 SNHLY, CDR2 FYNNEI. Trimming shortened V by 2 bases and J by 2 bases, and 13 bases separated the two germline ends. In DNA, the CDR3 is TGTGCCAGCAGTGAAAGGGGCGGGGAGCCCTACAATGAGCAGTTCTTC. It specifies CASSERGGEPYNEQFF.

The CDR3 DNA is TGTGCCAGCAGCACCGCGCAGGGGGCGATCGCAGAGACCCAGTACTTC. Translating it yields CASSTAQGAIAETQYF. V gene TRBV5-4 combines with J gene TRBJ2-5; 8 positions match TRBD1. The J segment lost 4 bases and the V segment lost 4 bases, leaving 12 bases of the junction unmatched. The CDR3 spans 16 residues. Germline-derived CDR1 and CDR2 are SGHNT and YYREEE (reference sequence).

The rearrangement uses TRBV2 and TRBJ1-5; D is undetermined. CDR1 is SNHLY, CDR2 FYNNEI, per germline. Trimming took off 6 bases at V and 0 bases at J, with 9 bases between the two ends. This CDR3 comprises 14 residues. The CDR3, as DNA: TGTGCCAGCAGGGCGGATAATAGCAATCAGCCCCAGCATTTT. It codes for CASRADNSNQPQHF. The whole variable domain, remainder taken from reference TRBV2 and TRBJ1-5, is EPEVTQTPSHQVTQMGQEVILRCVPISNHLYFYWYRQILGQKVEFLVSFYNNEISEKSEIFDDQFSVERPDGSNFTLKIRSTKLEDSAMYFCASRADNSNQPQHFGDGTRLSIL.

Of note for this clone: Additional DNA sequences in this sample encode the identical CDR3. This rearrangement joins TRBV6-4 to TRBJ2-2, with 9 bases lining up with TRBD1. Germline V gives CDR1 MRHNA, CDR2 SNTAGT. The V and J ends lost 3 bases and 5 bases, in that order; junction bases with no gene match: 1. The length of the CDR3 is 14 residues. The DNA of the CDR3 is TGTGCCAGCAGTGAACAGGGGGCGACCGGGGAGCTGTTTTTT. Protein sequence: CASSEQGATGELFF.

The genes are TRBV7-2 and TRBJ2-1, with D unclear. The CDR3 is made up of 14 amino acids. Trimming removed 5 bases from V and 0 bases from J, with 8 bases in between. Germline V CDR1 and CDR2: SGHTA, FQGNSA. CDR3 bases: TGTGCCAGCAGCCCCTTCAGCTCCTACAATGAGCAGTTCTTC. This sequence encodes CASSPFSSYNEQFF.

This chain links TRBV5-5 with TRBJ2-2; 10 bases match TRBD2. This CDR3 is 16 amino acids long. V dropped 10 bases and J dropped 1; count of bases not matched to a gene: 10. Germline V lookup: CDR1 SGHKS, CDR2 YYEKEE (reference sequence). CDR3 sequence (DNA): TGTGCCTCCTCCCCCCGGACTAGCGGGAACACCGGGGAGCTGTTTTTT. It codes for CASSPRTSGNTGELFF.

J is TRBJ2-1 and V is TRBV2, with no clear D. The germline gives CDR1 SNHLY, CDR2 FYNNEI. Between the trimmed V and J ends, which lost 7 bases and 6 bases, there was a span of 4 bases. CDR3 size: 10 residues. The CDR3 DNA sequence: TGTGCCAGCAAGGTCAATGAGCAGTTCTTC. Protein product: CASKVNEQFF.

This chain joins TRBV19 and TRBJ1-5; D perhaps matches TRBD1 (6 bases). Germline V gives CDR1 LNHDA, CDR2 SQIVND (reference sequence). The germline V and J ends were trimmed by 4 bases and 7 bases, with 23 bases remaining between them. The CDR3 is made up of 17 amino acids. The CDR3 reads CASSTPFRSGDGQPQHF. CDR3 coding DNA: TGTGCCAGTAGTACCCCTTTTCGGTCAGGGGACGGGCAGCCCCAGCATTTT.

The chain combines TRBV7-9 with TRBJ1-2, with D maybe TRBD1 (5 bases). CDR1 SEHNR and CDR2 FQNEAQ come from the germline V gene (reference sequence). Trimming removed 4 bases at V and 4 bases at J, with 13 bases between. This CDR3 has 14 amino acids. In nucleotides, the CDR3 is TGTGCCAGCAGCTCCGGGACCGGGCCCTATGGCTACACCTTC. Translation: CASSSGTGPYGYTF.

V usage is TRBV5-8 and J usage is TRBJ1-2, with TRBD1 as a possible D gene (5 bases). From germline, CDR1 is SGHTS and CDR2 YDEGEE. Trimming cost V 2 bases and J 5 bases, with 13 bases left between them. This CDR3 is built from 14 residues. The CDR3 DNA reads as TGTGCCAGCAGCTTATCGAGGGGCAGTTATGGCTACACCTTC. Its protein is CASSLSRGSYGYTF.

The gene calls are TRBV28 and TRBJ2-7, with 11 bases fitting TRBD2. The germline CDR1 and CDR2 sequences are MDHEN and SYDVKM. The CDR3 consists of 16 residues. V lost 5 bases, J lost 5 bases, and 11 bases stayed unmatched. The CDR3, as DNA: TGTGCCAGCAGTCCCTTTAGCGGGAGGGCGAGGAACGAGCAGTACTTC. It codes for CASSPFSGRARNEQYF.

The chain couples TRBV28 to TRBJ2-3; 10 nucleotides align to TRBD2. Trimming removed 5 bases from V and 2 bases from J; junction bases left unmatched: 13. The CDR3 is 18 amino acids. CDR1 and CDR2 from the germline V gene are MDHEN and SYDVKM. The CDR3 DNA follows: TGTGCCAGCAGTCAGACAGGGGTTCTAGCGGGAGACACAGATACGCAGTATTTT. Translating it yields CASSQTGVLAGDTDTQYF.

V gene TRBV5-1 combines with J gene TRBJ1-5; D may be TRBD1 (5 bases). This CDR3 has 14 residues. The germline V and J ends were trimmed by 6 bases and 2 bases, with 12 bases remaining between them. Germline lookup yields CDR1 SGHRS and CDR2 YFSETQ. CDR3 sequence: CASKPGAGNQPQHF. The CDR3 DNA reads TGCGCCAGCAAGCCCGGGGCAGGCAATCAGCCCCAGCATTTT.

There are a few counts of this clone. The CDR3 sequence: CASSESTRYEQYF. The CDR3 DNA sequence: TGCGCCAGCAGTGAGTCGACACGGTACGAGCAGTACTTC. The chain carries TRBV10-1 and TRBJ2-7; D not resolved. Trimming left V 0 bases short and J 4 bases short, with 7 bases between. CDR1 WNHNN and CDR2 SYGVQD come from the germline V gene (reference sequence). The CDR3 runs 13 residues.

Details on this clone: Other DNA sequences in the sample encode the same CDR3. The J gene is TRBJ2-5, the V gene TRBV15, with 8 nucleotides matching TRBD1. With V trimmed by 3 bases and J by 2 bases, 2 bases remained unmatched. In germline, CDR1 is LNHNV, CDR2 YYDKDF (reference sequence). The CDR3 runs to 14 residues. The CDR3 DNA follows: TGTGCCACCAGCAGGGACAGGGCACAAGAGACCCAGTACTTC. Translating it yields CATSRDRAQETQYF.

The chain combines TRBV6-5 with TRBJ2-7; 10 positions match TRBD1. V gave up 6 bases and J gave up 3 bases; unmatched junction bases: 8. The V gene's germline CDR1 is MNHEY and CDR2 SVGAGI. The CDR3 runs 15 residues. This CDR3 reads CASSTPGQGSYEQYF. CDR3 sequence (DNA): TGTGCCAGCAGCACACCGGGACAGGGGAGCTACGAGCAGTACTTC.